The clone carrying this TCR beta chain was picked up a small number of times. These data come from a study of T cell clones after liver transplantation. Produced via immunoSEQ multiplex PCR; TCRdb's table is partial and in-frame only. The table shows tens of thousands of clones, with approximately 80% occurring only once. The sequence derives from a human patient who received a liver transplant. T cells may partly derive from the graft donor. The sequencing here drew on CD4+ T cells from blood, taken less than 50 months after liver transplant.

The CDR3: CASSDPSVREGYTF. In DNA form, the CDR3 reads TGCGCCAGCAGTGACCCCTCAGTACGGGAGGGCTACACCTTC. The chain uses TRBV10-1 and TRBJ1-2; no firm D call. Between the trimmed V and J ends, which lost 3 bases and 8 bases, there was a span of 16 bases. This CDR3 spans 14 amino acids. The germline CDR1 and CDR2 sequences are WNHNN and SYGVQD (reference sequence).